A selection of T cell receptor beta chains follows, all from one sample in a study of neurological immune-mediated disorders. TCRdb analysed the 5' RACE reads with MiXCR anew, one entry per CDR3 protein. Of more than 70,000 distinct CDR3 sequences listed, approximately 17% are singletons. Sequenced input: PBMCs. The origin of the receptors is a woman between 35 and 50 years old in good health. CDR3s include the opening cysteine and the closing phenylalanine or tryptophan. A D gene is named only where the DNA matches it firmly. Size is stated as once, few or many counts, or a class when the clone is expanded.

j_call: TRBJ2-5
d_call: NA
clone_size: many
v_call: TRBV20-1
cdr3_length: 13
cdr3_nt: TGCAGTGCTAGAGGGCGGCAGCAAGAGACCCAGTACTTC
cdr3_aa: CSARGRQQETQYF

j_call: TRBJ1-5
d_call: TRBD1
clone_size: many
v_call: TRBV7-2
cdr3_length: 16
cdr3_nt: TGTGCCAGCAGCCTCCAGACAGGGGGCTTGGGTCAGCCCCAGCATTTT
cdr3_aa: CASSLQTGGLGQPQHF

j_call: TRBJ1-4
d_call: TRBD1
clone_size: many
v_call: TRBV5-1
cdr3_length: 14
cdr3_nt: TGCGCCAGCAGCACGGACAGGTACAATGAAAAACTGTTTTTT
cdr3_aa: CASSTDRYNEKLFF

j_call: TRBJ2-3
d_call: NA
clone_size: many
v_call: TRBV2
cdr3_length: 14
cdr3_nt: TGTGCCAGCAGCTTGGACAGTTACACAGATACGCAGTATTTT
cdr3_aa: CASSLDSYTDTQYF

j_call: TRBJ1-5
d_call: NA
clone_size: many
v_call: TRBV6-2/TRBV6-3
cdr3_length: 13
cdr3_nt: TGTGCCAGCACCGACCAGAGGGATCAGCCCCAGCATTTT
cdr3_aa: CASTDQRDQPQHF

j_call: TRBJ1-2
d_call: NA
clone_size: many
v_call: TRBV5-1
cdr3_length: 15
cdr3_nt: TGCGCCAGCAGCGGCGGTGGCGGGACCCTCTATGGCTACACCTTC
cdr3_aa: CASSGGGGTLYGYTF

j_call: TRBJ1-3
d_call: NA
clone_size: many
v_call: TRBV20-1
cdr3_length: 13
cdr3_nt: TGCAGTGCTAGAGATCAACAGGGAAACACCATATATTTT
cdr3_aa: CSARDQQGNTIYF

j_call: TRBJ2-5
d_call: TRBD1
clone_size: many
v_call: TRBV7-3
cdr3_length: 14
cdr3_nt: TGTGCCAGCAGCTTAAACAGGGGTGACGAGACCCAGTACTTC
cdr3_aa: CASSLNRGDETQYF

j_call: TRBJ2-1
d_call: NA
clone_size: many
v_call: TRBV7-2
cdr3_length: 14
cdr3_nt: TGTGCCAGCAGCTTAACAGGCGGTTACAATGAGCAGTTCTTC
cdr3_aa: CASSLTGGYNEQFF

j_call: TRBJ1-1
d_call: NA
clone_size: many
v_call: TRBV27
cdr3_length: 15
cdr3_nt: TGTGCCAGCAGGGAAGGGGGAAATCGAGGCACTGAAGCTTTCTTT
cdr3_aa: CASREGGNRGTEAFF